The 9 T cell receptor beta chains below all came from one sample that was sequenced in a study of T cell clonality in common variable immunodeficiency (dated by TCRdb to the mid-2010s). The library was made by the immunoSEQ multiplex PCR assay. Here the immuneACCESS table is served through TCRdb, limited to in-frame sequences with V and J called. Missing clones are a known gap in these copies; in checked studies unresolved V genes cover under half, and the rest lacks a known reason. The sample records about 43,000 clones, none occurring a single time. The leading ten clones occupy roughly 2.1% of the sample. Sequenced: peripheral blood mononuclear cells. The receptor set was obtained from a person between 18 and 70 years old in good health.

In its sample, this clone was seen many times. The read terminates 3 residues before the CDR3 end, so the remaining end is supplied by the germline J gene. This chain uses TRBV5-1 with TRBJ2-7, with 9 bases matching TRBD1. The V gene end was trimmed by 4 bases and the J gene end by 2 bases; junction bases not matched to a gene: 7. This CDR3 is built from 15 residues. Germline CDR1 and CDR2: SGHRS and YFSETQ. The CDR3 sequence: CASSATGGGPYEQYF. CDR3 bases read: TGCGCCAGCAGCGCAACAGGGGGCGGGCCCTACGAG.

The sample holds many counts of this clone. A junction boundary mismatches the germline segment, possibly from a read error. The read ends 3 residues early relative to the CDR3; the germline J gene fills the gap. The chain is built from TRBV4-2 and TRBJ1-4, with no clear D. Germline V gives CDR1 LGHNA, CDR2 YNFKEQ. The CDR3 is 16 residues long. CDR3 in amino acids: CASSLSAVQAGEKLFF. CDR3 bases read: TGCGCCAGCAGCCTGTCAGCGGTTCAAGCGGGTGAAAAA.

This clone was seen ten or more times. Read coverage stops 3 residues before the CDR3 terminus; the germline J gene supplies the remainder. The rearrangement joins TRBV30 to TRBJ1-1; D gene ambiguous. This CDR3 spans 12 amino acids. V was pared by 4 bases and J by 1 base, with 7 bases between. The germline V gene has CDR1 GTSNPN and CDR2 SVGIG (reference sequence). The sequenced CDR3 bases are TGTGCCTGGATCGGGGAGAACACTGAA. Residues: CAWIGENTE. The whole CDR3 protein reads CAWIGENTEAFF. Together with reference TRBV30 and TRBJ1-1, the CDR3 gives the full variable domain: SQTIHQWPATLVQPVGSPLSLECTVEGTSNPNLYWYRQAAGRGLQLLFYSVGIGQISSEVPQNLSASRPQDRQFILSSKKLLLSDSGFYLCAWIGENTEAFFGQGTRLTVV.

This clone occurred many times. This CDR3 is CASSFGAAAGAGGELFF. CDR3 DNA, as far as it was read: TGTGCCAGCAGCTTCGGGGCAGCAGCGGGGGCCGGCGGGGAG. The rearrangement joins TRBV7-3 to TRBJ2-2; 8 bases agree with TRBD2. The read finishes 3 residues shy of the CDR3 end, and the germline J gene is used to complete it. This CDR3 has 17 residues. CDR1 and CDR2 from the germline V gene are SGHTA and FQGTGA. V shed 3 bases, J shed 7 bases, and the junction held 13 bases outside the gene matches.

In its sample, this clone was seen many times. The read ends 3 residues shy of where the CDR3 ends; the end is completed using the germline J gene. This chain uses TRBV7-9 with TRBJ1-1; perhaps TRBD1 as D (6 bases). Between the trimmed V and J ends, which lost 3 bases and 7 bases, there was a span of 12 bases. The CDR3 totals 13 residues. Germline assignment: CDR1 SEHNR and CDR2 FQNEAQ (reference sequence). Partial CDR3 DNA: TGTGCCAGCAGCTTGGAAACAGGGTTTGAA. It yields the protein CASSLETGFE. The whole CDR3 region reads CASSLETGFEAFF.

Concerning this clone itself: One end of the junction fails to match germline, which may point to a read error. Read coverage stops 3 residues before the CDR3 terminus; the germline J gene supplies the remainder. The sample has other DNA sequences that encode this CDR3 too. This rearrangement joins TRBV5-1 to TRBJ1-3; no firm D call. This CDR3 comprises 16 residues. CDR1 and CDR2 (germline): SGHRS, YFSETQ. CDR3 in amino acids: CASSLEQASSGNTIYF. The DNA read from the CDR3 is TGCGCCAGCAGCTTGGAGCAGGCCAGCTCTGGAAACACA.

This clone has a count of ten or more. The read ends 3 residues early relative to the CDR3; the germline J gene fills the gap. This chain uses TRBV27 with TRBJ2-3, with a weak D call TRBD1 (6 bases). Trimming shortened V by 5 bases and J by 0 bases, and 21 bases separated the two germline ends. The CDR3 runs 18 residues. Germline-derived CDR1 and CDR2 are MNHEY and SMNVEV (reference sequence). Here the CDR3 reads CASSPGRTGIGSTDTQYF. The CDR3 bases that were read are TGTGCCAGCAGTCCAGGACGAACAGGGATTGGCAGCACAGATACG.

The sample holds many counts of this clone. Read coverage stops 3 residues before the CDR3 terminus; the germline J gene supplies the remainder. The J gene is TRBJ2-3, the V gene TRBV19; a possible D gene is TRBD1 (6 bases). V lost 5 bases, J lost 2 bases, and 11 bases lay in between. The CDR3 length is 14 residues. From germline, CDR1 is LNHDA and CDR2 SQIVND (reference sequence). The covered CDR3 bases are TGTGCCAGTAGTCGCGACAGGCTCACAGATACG. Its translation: CASSRDRLTDT. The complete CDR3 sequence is CASSRDRLTDTQYF.

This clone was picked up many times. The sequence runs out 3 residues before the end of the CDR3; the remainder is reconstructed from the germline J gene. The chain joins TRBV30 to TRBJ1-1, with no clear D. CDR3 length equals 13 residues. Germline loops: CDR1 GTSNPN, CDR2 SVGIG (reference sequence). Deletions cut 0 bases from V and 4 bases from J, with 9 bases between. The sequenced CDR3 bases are TGTGCCTGGAGTGTACAGAGGCGCACTGAA. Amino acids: CAWSVQRRTE. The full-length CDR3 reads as CAWSVQRRTEAFF. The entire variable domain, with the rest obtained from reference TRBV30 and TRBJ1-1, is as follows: SQTIHQWPATLVQPVGSPLSLECTVEGTSNPNLYWYRQAAGRGLQLLFYSVGIGQISSEVPQNLSASRPQDRQFILSSKKLLLSDSGFYLCAWSVQRRTEAFFGQGTRLTVV.